The 19 T cell receptor beta chains below come from one sample, sequenced in a study of sequential checkpoint blockade in melanoma. The method was immunoSEQ multiplex PCR; TCRdb's version includes in-frame clones alone and lacks a portion of them. The sample has around 18,000 clones, 69% seen once; the top ten hold 15% to 20%. The treatment here: randomized to nivolumab then ipilimumab (arm A) or the reverse (arm B). Sequencing used CD8+ T cells sorted from blood (inferred from file names), obtained from a patient given nivolumab and ipilimumab in sequence. Receptors were obtained from a human donor with melanoma.

The chain has TRBV5-1 and TRBJ1-1, with no clear D. In germline, CDR1 is SGHRS, CDR2 YFSETQ. The CDR3 contains 14 residues. V was clipped by 1 base and J by 0 bases, with 7 bases between them. CDR3 sequence reads: CASSLRRVNTEAFF. The CDR3 nucleotides are TGCGCCAGCAGCTTGAGGAGGGTGAACACTGAAGCTTTCTTT.

The V gene is TRBV5-1, the J gene TRBJ2-1, with D tentatively TRBD1 (6 bases). In germline, CDR1 is SGHRS, CDR2 YFSETQ. This CDR3 region has 16 residues. V shed 4 bases and J shed 0 bases, with 14 bases lying between them. CDR3 region: CASSQWTELSYNEQFF. CDR3 nucleotides: TGCGCCAGCAGCCAATGGACAGAACTCTCCTACAATGAGCAGTTCTTC. The complete variable domain, with remaining parts taken from reference TRBV5-1 and TRBJ2-1, reads KAGVTQTPRYLIKTRGQQVTLSCSPISGHRSVSWYQQTPGQGLQFLFEYFSETQRNKGNFPGRFSGRQFSNSRSEMNVSTLELGDSALYLCASSQWTELSYNEQFFGPGTRLTVL.

This sequence joins TRBV11-2 and TRBJ1-1; D ambiguous. Germline V gene sequence: CDR1 SGHAT, CDR2 FQNNGV. V was pared by 5 bases and J by 3 bases, with 7 bases between. The length of the CDR3 is 12 residues. CDR3 sequence reads: CASSPSYTEAFF. In DNA, the CDR3 is TGTGCCAGCAGCCCGTCGTACACTGAAGCTTTCTTT. Complete variable domain (other parts from reference TRBV11-2 and TRBJ1-1): EAGVAQSPRYKIIEKRQSVAFWCNPISGHATLYWYQQILGQGPKLLIQFQNNGVVDDSQLPKDRFSAERLKGVDSTLKIQPAKLEDSAVYLCASSPSYTEAFFGQGTRLTVV.

The chain couples TRBV10-3 to TRBJ2-2; the D gene is possibly TRBD1 (7 bases). Trimming left V 11 bases short and J 6 bases short, with 16 bases between. Germline CDR1 ENHRY, CDR2 SYGVKD. This CDR3 spans 13 amino acids. The CDR3 region is CAVLARGAGELFF. CDR3 nucleotides: TGTGCCGTCCTCGCCAGGGGGGCCGGGGAGCTGTTTTTT.

The genes are TRBV9 and TRBJ2-1; possibly TRBD2 for D (7 bases). From germline, CDR1 is SGDLS and CDR2 YYNGEE. Trimming stripped 0 bases from V and 9 bases from J, with 16 bases between. The CDR3 is 15 residues long. The CDR3 DNA follows: TGTGCCAGCAGCGTAGCTGGGGGGGGGCGTGGTGAGCAGTTCTTC. As protein: CASSVAGGGRGEQFF. Variable domain in full (rest from reference TRBV9 and TRBJ2-1): DSGVTQTPKHLITATGQRVTLRCSPRSGDLSVYWYQQSLDQGLQFLIQYYNGEERAKGNILERFSAQQFPDLHSELNLSSLELGDSALYFCASSVAGGGRGEQFFGPGTRLTVL.

The chain joins TRBV7-9 to TRBJ1-1; 8 bases map to TRBD1. Germline CDR1 reads SEHNR; CDR2 reads FQNEAQ (reference sequence). V lost 5 bases to trimming and J lost 4 bases; unmatched junction nucleotides: 12. The CDR3 spans 16 residues. The CDR3 DNA follows: TGTGCCAGCAGCCACCGACAGGGGTCCGTAAGCACTGAAGCTTTCTTT. As protein: CASSHRQGSVSTEAFF.

The genes are TRBV11-2 and TRBJ2-7; 9 bases agree with TRBD1. Germline lookup yields CDR1 SGHAT and CDR2 FQNNGV. The ends lost 5 bases at V and 2 bases at J; junction bases unmatched: 7. This CDR3 contains 15 residues. The CDR3 DNA reads as TGTGCCAGCAGCCCAGGGACAGGGACCCCCTACGAGCAGTACTTC. Its protein is CASSPGTGTPYEQYF.

The chain links TRBV5-6 to TRBJ2-7; 11 bases are a match to TRBD2. Germline-derived CDR1 and CDR2 are SGHDT and YYEEEE. The CDR3 has 16 amino acids. V lost 0 bases to trimming and J lost 3 bases; unmatched junction nucleotides: 5. The CDR3, as DNA: TGTGCCAGCAGCTTGGCCCCTAGCGGGAGGATCTACGAGCAGTACTTC. Translating gives CASSLAPSGRIYEQYF.

This clone was detected only a few times. This chain uses TRBV11-2 with TRBJ1-2; D possibly corresponds to TRBD1 (5 bases). The V end lost 1 base, the J end lost 12 bases, and 12 bases lay between the germline ends. Germline CDR1 reads SGHAT; CDR2 reads FQNNGV. This CDR3 comprises 12 residues. CDR3 DNA: TGTGCCAGCAGCTTAGGAAGTCAGGGTAACACCTTC. Translated, it gives CASSLGSQGNTF.

The rearrangement joins TRBV28 to TRBJ1-1, with TRBD1 matching 9 bases. The CDR3 consists of 14 residues. V was clipped by 3 bases and J by 8 bases; unmatched bases: 7. Germline values: CDR1 MDHEN, CDR2 SYDVKM. The CDR3 coding sequence is TGTGCCAGCAGTTTTTGGGCCACAGGGGGCGAAGCTTTCTTT. It codes for CASSFWATGGEAFF.

The chain is built from TRBV29-1 and TRBJ2-1; unclear D gene. Per germline, CDR1 SQVTM and CDR2 ANQGSEA. The length of the CDR3 is 11 residues. V shed 7 bases and J shed 6 bases, with 10 bases lying between them. For the CDR3, the DNA is TGCAGCGCAAGCGTGGTCAATGAGCAGTTCTTC. Its protein is CSASVVNEQFF.

The chain has TRBV27 and TRBJ1-1, with D hard to call. V gave up 8 bases and J gave up 3 bases, with 16 bases separating them. CDR3 length equals 14 residues. CDR1 is MNHEY, CDR2 SMNVEV, per germline (reference sequence). The CDR3 is CASSPGSVDTEAFF. Here the CDR3 DNA reads TGTGCCAGCTCCCCGGGGAGCGTGGACACTGAAGCTTTCTTT.

This chain joins TRBV27 and TRBJ2-2, with a tentative D call TRBD2 (5 bases). The CDR3 spans 16 residues. Germline lookup yields CDR1 MNHEY and CDR2 SMNVEV (reference sequence). Trimming cost V 2 bases and J 4 bases, with 14 bases left between them. The CDR3 loop reads CASSLIGLLGTGELFF. The CDR3 DNA reads as TGTGCCAGCAGTTTAATTGGACTCCTGGGCACCGGGGAGCTGTTTTTT.

V usage is TRBV6-5 and J usage is TRBJ1-5, with 12 positions matching TRBD1. J lost 6 bases, V lost 6 bases, and 6 bases had no gene match. The CDR3 is 15 residues long. CDR1 is MNHEY, CDR2 SVGAGI, per germline. The CDR3 coding sequence is TGTGCCAGCAGCGTGGGACAGGGGGCCGGTCAGCCCCAGCATTTT. Its translation: CASSVGQGAGQPQHF.

This clone has a handful of counts. V usage is TRBV7-6 and J usage is TRBJ1-1, with D hard to call. Trimming removed 5 bases from V and 0 bases from J, with 7 bases in between. CDR3 length equals 13 residues. Germline V gives CDR1 SGHVS, CDR2 FNYEAQ. CDR3 amino acids: CASSQTVNTEAFF. CDR3 sequence (DNA): TGTGCCAGCAGCCAAACAGTGAACACTGAAGCTTTCTTT.

The V call is TRBV21-1, the J call TRBJ2-7; whether TRBD1, the table's D call, matches the DNA was not checked. TRBV21-1 is deemed a pseudogene. CDR3 size: 13 residues. The CDR3 spells CASSKGQFYEQYF. The CDR3 DNA reads as TGTGCCAGCAGCAAAGGACAGTTCTACGAGCAGTACTTC.

This clone was seen only once. This chain connects TRBV6-5 to TRBJ2-7; the D gene is possibly TRBD2 (5 bases). The CDR3 extends over 15 amino acids. V lost 1 base to trimming and J lost 2 bases, with 12 bases between them. Germline CDR1 MNHEY, CDR2 SVGAGI. The CDR3 DNA reads TGTGCCAGCAGTTACTTCTCGGGAAGGGCCTACGAGCAGTACTTC. It is translated as CASSYFSGRAYEQYF.

The chain has TRBV4-1 and TRBJ2-7, with 7 bases identical to TRBD1. V lost 3 bases, J lost 1 base, and 6 bases stayed unmatched. There are 15 residues in the CDR3. From germline, CDR1 is MGHRA and CDR2 YSYEKL. The CDR3 sequence: CASSHRQGWSYEQYF. Here the CDR3 DNA reads TGCGCCAGCAGCCATCGACAGGGATGGTCCTACGAGCAGTACTTC.

The chain is built from TRBV7-6 and TRBJ2-7; D perhaps matches TRBD1 (5 bases). CDR3 length equals 14 residues. V was pared by 4 bases and J by 3 bases, with 13 bases between. Germline V lookup: CDR1 SGHVS, CDR2 FNYEAQ. CDR3 amino acids: CASSSGHSHYEQYF. In DNA, the CDR3 is TGTGCCAGCAGCTCCGGACACTCTCACTACGAGCAGTACTTC.